The subject of this entry is one T cell receptor (beta chain). After removal of 8 bases from V and 3 bases from J, the junction contained 5 bases not matched to a gene. This CDR3 is 14 amino acids long. Germline lookup yields CDR1 WSHSY and CDR2 SAAADI. The data were obtained in a study of blood T cell repertoires in COVID-19. Study-wide background: There were acute and convalescent COVID-19 samples, and they came from the United States, Italy and Spain. From T cells, B-cell-depleted T cells, or PBMCs came the material, which was cDNA or gDNA.

Authors' analysis steps: How many nucleated cells were present was estimated from reference gene primer amplification. Libraries were prepared by immunoSEQ multiplex PCR; TCRdb keeps only in-frame clonotypes and omits some of them. That table gives V, J and clone size, and the DNA gave D and trimming. The data hold more than 70,000 clones, with around 86% observed a single time. The gene calls are TRBV10-2 and TRBJ2-5; 11 bases line up with TRBD2. The sequenced material came from peripheral blood. The sequence came from a man in his forties or fifties with active or convalescent COVID-19. The CDR3 coding sequence is TGCGCCAGCTTTGGGACTAGCGGTAAAGAGACCCAGTACTTC. Protein sequence: CASFGTSGKETQYF.